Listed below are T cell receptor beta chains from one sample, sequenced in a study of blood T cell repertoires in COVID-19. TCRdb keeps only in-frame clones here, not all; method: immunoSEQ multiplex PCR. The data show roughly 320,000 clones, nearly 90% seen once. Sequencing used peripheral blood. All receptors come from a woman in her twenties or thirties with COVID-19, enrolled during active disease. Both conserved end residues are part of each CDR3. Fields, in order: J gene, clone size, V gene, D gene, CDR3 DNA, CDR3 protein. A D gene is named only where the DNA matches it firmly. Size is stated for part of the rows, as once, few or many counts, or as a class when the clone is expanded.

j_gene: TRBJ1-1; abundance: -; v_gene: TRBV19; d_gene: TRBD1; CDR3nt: TGTGCCAGTAGCGTCGACAGGGTTGAAGCTTTCTTT; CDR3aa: CASSVDRVEAFF
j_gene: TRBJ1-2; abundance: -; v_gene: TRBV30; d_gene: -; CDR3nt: TGTGCCTGGAGTCGGGGGGCCTACACCTTC; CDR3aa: CAWSRGAYTF
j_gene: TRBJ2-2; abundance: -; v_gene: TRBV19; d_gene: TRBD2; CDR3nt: TGTGCCAGTTTCGGGGGGGACACCGGGGAGCTGTTTTTT; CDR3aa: CASFGGDTGELFF
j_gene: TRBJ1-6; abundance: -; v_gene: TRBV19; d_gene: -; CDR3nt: TGTGCCAGTAGTATGTGGTCTTCGATTAGTAGCTCACCCCTCCACTTT; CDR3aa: CASSMWSSISSSPLHF
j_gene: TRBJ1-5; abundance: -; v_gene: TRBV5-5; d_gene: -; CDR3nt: TGTGCCAGCAGCCTGGACGGAGATAGCAATCAGCCCCAGCATTTT; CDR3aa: CASSLDGDSNQPQHF
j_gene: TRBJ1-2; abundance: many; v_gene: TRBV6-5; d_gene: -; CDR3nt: TGTGCCAGCAAGATAGGACAGAACTATGGCTACACCTTC; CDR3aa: CASKIGQNYGYTF
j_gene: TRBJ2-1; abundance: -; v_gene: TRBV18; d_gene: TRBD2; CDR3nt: TGTGCCAGCTCACCAAGCGGGGGAAACAATGAGCAGTTCTTC; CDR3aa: CASSPSGGNNEQFF
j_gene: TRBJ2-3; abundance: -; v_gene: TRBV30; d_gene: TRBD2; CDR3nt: TGTGCCTGGAGTCCGGGGGGGCCTAGAGATACGCAGTATTTT; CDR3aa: CAWSPGGPRDTQYF
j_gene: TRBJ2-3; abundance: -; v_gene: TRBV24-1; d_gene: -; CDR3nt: TGTGCCACAGGGAGTAGCACAGATACGCAGTATTTT; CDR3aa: CATGSSTDTQYF
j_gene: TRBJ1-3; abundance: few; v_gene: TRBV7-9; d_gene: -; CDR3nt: TGTGCCAGCAGCTTAGAAGCATATTCTGGAAACACCATATATTTT; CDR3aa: CASSLEAYSGNTIYF
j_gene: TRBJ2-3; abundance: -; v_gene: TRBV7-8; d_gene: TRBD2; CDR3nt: TGTGCCAGCAGCCAGACTAGCAGCACAGATACGCAGTATTTT; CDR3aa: CASSQTSSTDTQYF